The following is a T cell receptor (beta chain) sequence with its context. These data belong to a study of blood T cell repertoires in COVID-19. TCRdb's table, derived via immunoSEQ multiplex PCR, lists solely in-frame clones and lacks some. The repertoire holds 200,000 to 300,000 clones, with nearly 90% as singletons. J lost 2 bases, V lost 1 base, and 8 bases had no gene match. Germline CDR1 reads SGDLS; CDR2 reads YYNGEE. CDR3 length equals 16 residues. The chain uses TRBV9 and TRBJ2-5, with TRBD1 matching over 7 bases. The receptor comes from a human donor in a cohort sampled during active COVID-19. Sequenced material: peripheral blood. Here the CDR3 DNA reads TGTGCCAGCAGCGTACAAGCCGGGACAGATCAAGAGACCCAGTACTTC. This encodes CASSVQAGTDQETQYF.